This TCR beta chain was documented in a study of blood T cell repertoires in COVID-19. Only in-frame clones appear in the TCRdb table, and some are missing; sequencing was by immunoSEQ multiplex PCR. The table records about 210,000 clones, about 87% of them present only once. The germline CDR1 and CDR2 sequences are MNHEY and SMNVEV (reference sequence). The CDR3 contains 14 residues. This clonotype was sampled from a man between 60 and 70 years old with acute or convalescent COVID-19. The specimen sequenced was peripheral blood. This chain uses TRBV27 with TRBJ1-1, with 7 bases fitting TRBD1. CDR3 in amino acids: CEGPRGRENTEAFF. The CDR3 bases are TGTGAGGGACCTAGGGGGCGCGAGAACACTGAAGCTTTCTTT.